This entry lists 23 T cell receptor beta chains sequenced from one sample in a study of CD8 T cells in ankylosing spondylitis. TCRdb re-called the 5' RACE reads with MiXCR, one entry per CDR3 protein. The repertoire holds fewer than 400,000 distinct CDR3 sequences, about 15% seen once, with about 1.1% in the top ten. The sample comprised blood, either unsorted or a sorted T cell fraction (not recorded which). The receptors here all came from a male donor with ankylosing spondylitis or in good health (not recorded which).

This clonotype was found a few times. The chain is built from TRBV6-2 or TRBV6-3 and TRBJ2-7; D is possibly TRBD1 or TRBD2 (5 bases each). Trimming left V 0 bases short and J 3 bases short, with 12 bases between. The CDR3 is 15 amino acids. Per the germline V gene, CDR1 is MNHEY and CDR2 is SVGEGT. The chain's CDR3 is CASSYSSGTGYEQYF. The CDR3, as DNA: TGTGCCAGCAGTTACTCCTCAGGGACGGGCTACGAGCAGTACTTC.

This clonotype was recorded a few times. The V and J genes are TRBV20-1 and TRBJ1-1; tentatively, D is TRBD1 (5 bases). The germline CDR1 and CDR2 sequences are DFQATT and SNEGSKA (reference sequence). V dropped 5 bases and J dropped 1 base, with 14 bases sitting between them. CDR3 length equals 14 residues. CDR3 amino acids: CSAYKWDSNTEAFF. The CDR3 coding sequence is TGCAGTGCTTATAAATGGGACTCGAACACTGAAGCTTTCTTT.

The J gene is TRBJ1-2, the V gene TRBV5-6; TRBD1 might be the D (6 bases). Germline-derived CDR1 and CDR2 are SGHDT and YYEEEE. Trimming left V 2 bases short and J 5 bases short, with 13 bases between. This CDR3 has 14 amino acids. This CDR3 is CASSFGRTAYGYTF. The CDR3, as DNA: TGTGCCAGCAGCTTCGGAAGGACAGCTTATGGCTACACCTTC.

The V and J genes are TRBV5-6 and TRBJ1-2; no clear D gene. Trimming stripped 1 base from V and 4 bases from J, with 8 bases between. The CDR3 contains 13 residues. Germline assignment: CDR1 SGHDT and CDR2 YYEEEE. Written as DNA, the CDR3 is TGTGCCAGCAGCTTGTTAGACGGCTATGGCTACACCTTC. Residues: CASSLLDGYGYTF.

The genes are TRBV29-1 and TRBJ2-1, with D tentatively TRBD1 (5 bases). Deletions cut 6 bases from V and 2 bases from J, with 17 bases between. The CDR3 is made up of 15 amino acids. Germline CDR1 reads SQVTM; CDR2 reads ANQGSEA. CDR3 nucleotide sequence: TGCAGCGTGACCTTGGGGCCCTTTCCCTACAATGAGCAGTTCTTC. It codes for CSVTLGPFPYNEQFF.

There are a few counts of this clonotype. The V gene is TRBV12-3 or TRBV12-4, the J gene TRBJ1-2, with D unresolved. The CDR3 contains 12 residues. Trimming removed 5 bases at V and 4 bases at J, with 8 bases between. CDR3 loop: CASSPGRYGYTF. The DNA for the CDR3 is TGTGCCAGCAGTCCAGGTCGCTATGGCTACACCTTC.

This clonotype appeared once. The chain has TRBV6-5 and TRBJ2-3, with D tentatively TRBD2 (6 bases). The CDR3 has 18 residues. Trimming stripped 4 bases from V and 0 bases from J, with 20 bases between. Germline lookup yields CDR1 MNHEY and CDR2 SVGAGI. The CDR3: CASSWSRGLTPSTDTQYF. CDR3 nucleotide sequence: TGTGCCAGCAGTTGGAGTAGAGGACTAACACCTAGCACAGATACGCAGTATTTT.

The chain is built from TRBV3-1 and TRBJ2-1; TRBD2 matches at 11 bases. Germline CDR1 reads LGHDT; CDR2 reads YNNKEL (reference sequence). J gave up 5 bases and V 5 bases, and 5 bases lay outside the gene matches. This CDR3 is built from 15 residues. CDR3 DNA sequence: TGTGCCAGCAGCAAGACTAGCGGGGCTAACAATGAGCAGTTCTTC. As protein: CASSKTSGANNEQFF.

This clonotype has just a few counts. The V gene is TRBV3-1, the J gene TRBJ2-2; D is unclear. The ends were cut back, 3 bases at V and 0 bases at J, with 11 bases in the middle. The CDR3 contains 16 residues. The V gene's germline CDR1 is LGHDT and CDR2 YNNKEL (reference sequence). Written as DNA, the CDR3 is TGTGCCAGCAGCCATCAAGGGTCCGCGAACACCGGGGAGCTGTTTTTT. Amino acid sequence: CASSHQGSANTGELFF.

The CDR3 region has the DNA TGCGCCAGCAGCCCACAGGGCGATAACACCGGGGAGCTGTTTTTT. Residues: CASSPQGDNTGELFF. The chain has TRBV5-1 and TRBJ2-2; perhaps TRBD1 as D (6 bases). Germline lookup yields CDR1 SGHRS and CDR2 YFSETQ. Trimming took 4 bases from V and 2 from J, leaving 12 bases between them. CDR3 length: 15 amino acids.

This clonotype has only a few counts. This chain uses TRBV11-2 with TRBJ2-7; D not certain. Germline V lookup: CDR1 SGHAT, CDR2 FQNNGV. The V and J ends lost 4 bases and 4 bases respectively, with 14 bases between them. The CDR3 totals 14 residues. DNA of the CDR3: TGTGCCAGCAGCTGGACCCCAGCTGAGTACGAGCAGTACTTC. This gives the protein CASSWTPAEYEQYF.

This clonotype was seen only a few times. CDR3 coding DNA: TGTGCCAGCAGTTACCTGGATGCGGCCGGGGAGCTGTTTTTT. Translated: CASSYLDAAGELFF. This chain connects TRBV6-5 to TRBJ2-2; D gene unclear. CDR3 length equals 14 residues. Trimming cost V 2 bases and J 6 bases, with 10 bases left between them. The germline V gene has CDR1 MNHEY and CDR2 SVGAGI.

This chain links TRBV4-2 with TRBJ1-1; D is possibly TRBD1 (6 bases). The V end was cut by 6 bases, the J end by 9 bases, with 23 bases between. Germline CDR1 is LGHNA and CDR2 is YNFKEQ. The CDR3 covers 15 residues. The CDR3 nucleotides are TGTGCCAGCAGACAGGGTAGTGTAGGGTCGATACAAGCTTTCTTT. Encoded protein: CASRQGSVGSIQAFF.

In its sample, this clonotype was seen a few times. J is TRBJ1-1 and V is TRBV6-2 or TRBV6-3, with D unresolved. The CDR3 totals 13 residues. CDR1 is MNHEY and CDR2 is SVGEGT in the germline V gene. Trimming took 7 bases from V and 3 from J, leaving 12 bases between them. CDR3 DNA sequence: TGTGCCAGCAACCTGGACGGCTACACTGAAGCTTTCTTT. As protein: CASNLDGYTEAFF.

This chain uses TRBV7-9 with TRBJ2-6, with D uncertain. This CDR3 has 14 amino acids. V was cut by 7 bases and J by 2 bases, with 9 bases left in between. Germline assignment: CDR1 SEHNR and CDR2 FQNEAQ (reference sequence). The CDR3 DNA reads as TGTGCCAGCACCCAAAGTACTGGGGCCAACGTCCTGACTTTC. Protein product: CASTQSTGANVLTF.

The V and J genes are TRBV3-1 and TRBJ2-5, with D unresolved. The CDR3 totals 11 residues. Germline V gene sequence: CDR1 LGHDT, CDR2 YNNKEL (reference sequence). V lost 2 bases to trimming and J lost 5 bases, with 3 bases between them. CDR3 protein: CASSQPETQYF. In DNA, the CDR3 is TGTGCCAGCAGCCAACCGGAGACCCAGTACTTC.

V is TRBV5-1 and J is TRBJ1-4; no reliable D call. Trimming took off 0 bases at V and 3 bases at J, with 9 bases between the two ends. CDR3 length equals 15 residues. CDR1 and CDR2 from the germline V gene are SGHRS and YFSETQ. The CDR3 nucleotides read TGCGCCAGCAGCTTGGAACGCGGGTCTAATGAAAAACTGTTTTTT. Its translation: CASSLERGSNEKLFF.

This clonotype was counted a few times. The chain is built from TRBV18 and TRBJ1-1, with D uncertain. Trimming pared 0 bases from V and 1 base from J, leaving 12 bases between. The CDR3 has 16 amino acids. Germline CDR1 KGHSH, CDR2 LQKENI. The CDR3 DNA reads as TGTGCCAGCTCACCACCGGAGAGGGTCACGAACACTGAAGCTTTCTTT. Encoded protein: CASSPPERVTNTEAFF.

This clonotype was counted between two and nine times. This chain joins TRBV27 and TRBJ2-1, with D perhaps TRBD1 or TRBD2 (5 bases each). Germline-derived CDR1 and CDR2 are MNHEY and SMNVEV (reference sequence). The ends were cut back, 3 bases at V and 6 bases at J, with 15 bases in the middle. The CDR3 consists of 15 residues. CDR3 sequence reads: CASSFNRLGRNEQFF. The CDR3 DNA is TGTGCCAGCAGTTTTAATAGGTTGGGACGCAATGAGCAGTTCTTC.

This chain uses TRBV25-1 with TRBJ1-1; 7 positions match TRBD1. In germline, CDR1 is MGHDK, CDR2 SYGVNS. J was trimmed by 5 bases and V by 6 bases; bases with no gene match: 9. This CDR3 is 14 amino acids long. CDR3 sequence reads: CASSTLQGITEAFF. The CDR3 DNA reads TGTGCCAGCAGCACTTTACAGGGGATTACTGAAGCTTTCTTT.

The rearrangement uses TRBV6-1 and TRBJ2-1, with 7 nucleotides matching TRBD2. This CDR3 comprises 14 residues. Trimming cost V 8 bases and J 7 bases; bases outside gene matches: 11. Germline CDR1 MNHNS, CDR2 SASEGT. CDR3 loop: CASGSGLGGNEQFF. The CDR3 DNA is TGTGCCAGCGGGTCCGGACTAGGCGGGAATGAGCAGTTCTTC.

This clonotype appeared a few times. The rearrangement joins TRBV5-1 to TRBJ1-2, with 11 positions matching TRBD1. The V gene's germline CDR1 is SGHRS and CDR2 YFSETQ. Losses at the gene ends were 6 bases for V and 2 bases for J; bases not matched to a gene: 6. There are 15 residues in the CDR3. CDR3 amino acids: CASNDRDRGNYGYTF. The CDR3 nucleotides are TGCGCCAGCAACGACCGGGACAGGGGGAACTATGGCTACACCTTC.

V gene TRBV6-1 combines with J gene TRBJ2-7, with 7 bases aligning to TRBD2. The trim removed 5 bases at V and 6 bases at J, leaving 13 bases unmatched. Germline CDR1 and CDR2: MNHNS and SASEGT. The CDR3 sequence is 15 residues long. The CDR3 DNA reads as TGTGCCAGCAGTCGCAGCGGGATTTCTACGCCCGAGCAGTACTTC. This codes for CASSRSGISTPEQYF.